Listed below are T cell receptor beta chains from one sample, sequenced in a study of shared clonotypes between healthy human individuals. The method was immunoSEQ multiplex PCR; TCRdb's version includes in-frame clones alone and lacks a portion of them. Among around 1.6 million clones listed, approximately 98% were seen once. Sequenced sample: naive CD4+ T cells sorted from blood. The receptors shown here come from a man in his thirties or forties in good health. Both conserved end residues are part of each CDR3. A D gene is named only where the DNA matches it firmly. The size field is filled for only some rows; it gives once, few, many or a size class.

J gene: TRBJ2-3; clone size: NA; D gene: TRBD2; V gene: TRBV19; CDR3 DNA: TGTGCCAGTAGCAGACAGGCACTAGCGGGACGCCCTATCGCAGATACGCAGTATTTT; CDR3 protein: CASSRQALAGRPIADTQYF
J gene: TRBJ2-7; clone size: NA; D gene: NA; V gene: TRBV5-1; CDR3 DNA: TGCGCCAGCAGCTTGAGAGTTGCGACAGCCGGACACTACGAGCAGTACTTC; CDR3 protein: CASSLRVATAGHYEQYF
J gene: TRBJ2-1; clone size: NA; D gene: NA; V gene: TRBV7-9; CDR3 DNA: TGTGCCAGCAGCCCTAGACCCTACGGTGAGCAGTTCTTC; CDR3 protein: CASSPRPYGEQFF
J gene: TRBJ1-2; clone size: once; D gene: TRBD1; V gene: TRBV6-1; CDR3 DNA: TGTGCCAGCAGTGCGAAACCGGGACAGGTCGACTATGGCTACACCTTC; CDR3 protein: CASSAKPGQVDYGYTF
J gene: TRBJ1-1; clone size: NA; D gene: NA; V gene: TRBV28; CDR3 DNA: TGTGCCAGCAGTCTCGAGACAGCGAACACTGAAGCTTTCTTT; CDR3 protein: CASSLETANTEAFF
J gene: TRBJ2-6; clone size: NA; D gene: NA; V gene: TRBV6-5; CDR3 DNA: TGTGCCAGCAGTCGGACCCCCTCTGGGGCCAACGTCCTGACTTTC; CDR3 protein: CASSRTPSGANVLTF
J gene: TRBJ2-7; clone size: NA; D gene: TRBD2; V gene: TRBV28; CDR3 DNA: TGTGCCAGCAGCCCTGGGCAAGCGGGAGCCTACGAGCAGTACTTC; CDR3 protein: CASSPGQAGAYEQYF
J gene: TRBJ2-5; clone size: NA; D gene: NA; V gene: TRBV5-1; CDR3 DNA: TGCGCCAGCAGCTTGGGTCCGGAAGAGACCCAGTACTTC; CDR3 protein: CASSLGPEETQYF
J gene: TRBJ1-3; clone size: NA; D gene: NA; V gene: TRBV18; CDR3 DNA: TGTGCCAGCTCACCAATAGAGGGCCCTGGAAACACCATATATTTT; CDR3 protein: CASSPIEGPGNTIYF
J gene: TRBJ2-1; clone size: NA; D gene: TRBD1; V gene: TRBV7-2; CDR3 DNA: TGTGCCAGCAGCTTAGGAACCGGGACAGGGGTCAATGAGCAGTTCTTC; CDR3 protein: CASSLGTGTGVNEQFF
J gene: TRBJ2-7; clone size: NA; D gene: NA; V gene: TRBV9; CDR3 DNA: TGTGCCAGCAGCGCCGGGCATCGACAGAGCTCCTACGAGCAGTACTTC; CDR3 protein: CASSAGHRQSSYEQYF